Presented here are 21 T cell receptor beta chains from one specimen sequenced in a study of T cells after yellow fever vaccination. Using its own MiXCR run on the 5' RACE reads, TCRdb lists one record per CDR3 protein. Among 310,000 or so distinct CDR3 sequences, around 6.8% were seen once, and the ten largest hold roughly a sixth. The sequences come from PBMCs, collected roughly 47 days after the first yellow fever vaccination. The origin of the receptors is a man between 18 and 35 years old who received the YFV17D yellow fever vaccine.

The CDR3: CASSKSRPAGIYNEQFF. The CDR3 DNA reads as TGTGCCAGCAGCAAGAGCCGTCCAGCGGGGATATACAATGAGCAGTTCTTC. J is TRBJ2-1 and V is TRBV7-6; 7 bases align to TRBD2. The CDR3 is made up of 17 amino acids. Germline CDR1 and CDR2: SGHVS and FNYEAQ. V was pared by 5 bases and J by 4 bases, with 14 bases of the junction left unmatched. Complete variable domain (other parts from reference TRBV7-6 and TRBJ2-1): GAGVSQSPRYKVTKRGQDVALRCDPISGHVSLYWYRQALGQGPEFLTYFNYEAQQDKSGLPNDRFSAERPEGSISTLTIQRTEQRDSAMYRCASSKSRPAGIYNEQFFGPGTRLTVL.

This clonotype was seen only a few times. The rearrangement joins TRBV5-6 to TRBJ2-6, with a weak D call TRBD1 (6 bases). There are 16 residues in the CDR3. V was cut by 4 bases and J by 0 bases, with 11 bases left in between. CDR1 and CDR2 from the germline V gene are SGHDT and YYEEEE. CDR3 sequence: CASSHDRTSGANVLTF. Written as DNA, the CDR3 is TGTGCCAGCAGCCACGACAGGACCTCTGGGGCCAACGTCCTGACTTTC.

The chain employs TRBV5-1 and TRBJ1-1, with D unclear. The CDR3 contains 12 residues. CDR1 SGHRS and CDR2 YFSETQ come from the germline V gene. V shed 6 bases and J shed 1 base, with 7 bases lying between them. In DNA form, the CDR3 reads TGCGCCAGCAATTCAGGGAACACTGAAGCTTTCTTT. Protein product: CASNSGNTEAFF.

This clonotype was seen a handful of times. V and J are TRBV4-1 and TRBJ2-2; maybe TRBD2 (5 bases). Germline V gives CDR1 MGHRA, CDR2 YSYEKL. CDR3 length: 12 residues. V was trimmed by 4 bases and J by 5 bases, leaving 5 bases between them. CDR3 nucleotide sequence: TGCGCCAGCAGCCGGGAGACCGGGGAGCTGTTTTTT. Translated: CASSRETGELFF.

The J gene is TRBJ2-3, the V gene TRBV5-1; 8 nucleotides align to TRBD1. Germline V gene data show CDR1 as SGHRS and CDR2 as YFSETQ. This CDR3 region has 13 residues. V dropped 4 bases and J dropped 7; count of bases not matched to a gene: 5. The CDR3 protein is CASSVGQGNTQYF. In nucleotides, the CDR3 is TGCGCCAGCAGCGTAGGACAGGGTAATACGCAGTATTTT.

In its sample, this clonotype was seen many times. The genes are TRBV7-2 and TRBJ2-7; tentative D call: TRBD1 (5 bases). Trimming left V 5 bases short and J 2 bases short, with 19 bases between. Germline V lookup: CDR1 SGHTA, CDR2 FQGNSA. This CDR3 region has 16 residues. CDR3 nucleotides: TGTGCCAGCAGCCCACAAGCAGGGCCGGCGACCTACGAGCAGTACTTC. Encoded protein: CASSPQAGPATYEQYF.

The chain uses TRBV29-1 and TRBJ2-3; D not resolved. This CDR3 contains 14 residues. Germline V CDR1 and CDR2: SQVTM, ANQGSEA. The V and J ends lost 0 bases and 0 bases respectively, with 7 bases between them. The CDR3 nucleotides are TGCAGCGTTGAAGATCCAGGAAGCACAGATACGCAGTATTTT. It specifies CSVEDPGSTDTQYF.

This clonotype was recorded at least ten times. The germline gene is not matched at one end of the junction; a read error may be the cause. CDR3 residues: CASSSTKRGGGRF. The CDR3 region has the DNA TGTGCCAGCAGCTCAACCAAAAGGGGGGGGGGTCGCTTC. This chain joins TRBV7-2 and TRBJ2-5; weak D call: TRBD2 (7 bases). The CDR3 contains 13 residues. CDR1 is SGHTA and CDR2 is FQGNSA in the germline V gene.

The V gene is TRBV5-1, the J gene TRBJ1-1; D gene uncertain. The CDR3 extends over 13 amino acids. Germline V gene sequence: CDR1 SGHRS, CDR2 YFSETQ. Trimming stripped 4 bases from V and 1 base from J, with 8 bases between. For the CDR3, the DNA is TGCGCCAGCAGCACGAACCCGAACACTGAAGCTTTCTTT. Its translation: CASSTNPNTEAFF.

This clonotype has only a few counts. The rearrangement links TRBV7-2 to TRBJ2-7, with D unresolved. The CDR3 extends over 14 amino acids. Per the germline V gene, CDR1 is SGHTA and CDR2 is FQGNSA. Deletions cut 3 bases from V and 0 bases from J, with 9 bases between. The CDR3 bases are TGTGCCAGCAGCTTCTCCCCCGGCTCCTACGAGCAGTACTTC. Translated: CASSFSPGSYEQYF.

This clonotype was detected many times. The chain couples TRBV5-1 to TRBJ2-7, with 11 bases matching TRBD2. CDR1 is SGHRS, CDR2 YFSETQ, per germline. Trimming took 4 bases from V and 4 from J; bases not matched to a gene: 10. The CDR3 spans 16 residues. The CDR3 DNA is TGCGCCAGCAGCCTACTTACTAGCGGGGGCACTTACGAGCAGTACTTC. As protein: CASSLLTSGGTYEQYF. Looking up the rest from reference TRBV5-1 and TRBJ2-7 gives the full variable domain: KAGVTQTPRYLIKTRGQQVTLSCSPISGHRSVSWYQQTPGQGLQFLFEYFSETQRNKGNFPGRFSGRQFSNSRSEMNVSTLELGDSALYLCASSLLTSGGTYEQYFGPGTRLTVT.

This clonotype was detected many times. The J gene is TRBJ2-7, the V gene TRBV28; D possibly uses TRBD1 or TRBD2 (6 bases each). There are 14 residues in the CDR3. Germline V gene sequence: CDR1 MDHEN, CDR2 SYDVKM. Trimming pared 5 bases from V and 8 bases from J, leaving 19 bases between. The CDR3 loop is CASSPSEGGTKQYV. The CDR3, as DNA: TGTGCCAGCAGTCCCTCAGAGGGGGGAACGAAGCAGTACGTC.

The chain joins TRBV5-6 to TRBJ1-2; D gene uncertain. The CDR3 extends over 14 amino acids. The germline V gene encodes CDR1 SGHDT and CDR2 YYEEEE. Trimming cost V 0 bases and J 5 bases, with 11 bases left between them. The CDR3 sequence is CASSLGTALYGYTF. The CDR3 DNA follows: TGTGCCAGCAGCTTGGGGACGGCGCTATATGGCTACACCTTC.

This chain's CDR3 is CASSTRTGFAGELFF. The DNA for the CDR3 is TGTGCCAGCAGCACTAGGACAGGTTTCGCCGGGGAGCTGTTTTTT. The rearrangement uses TRBV7-8 and TRBJ2-2; 7 bases line up with TRBD1. The ends lost 5 bases at V and 6 bases at J; junction bases unmatched: 9. The germline V gene encodes CDR1 SGHVS and CDR2 FQNEAQ. The length of the CDR3 is 15 residues.

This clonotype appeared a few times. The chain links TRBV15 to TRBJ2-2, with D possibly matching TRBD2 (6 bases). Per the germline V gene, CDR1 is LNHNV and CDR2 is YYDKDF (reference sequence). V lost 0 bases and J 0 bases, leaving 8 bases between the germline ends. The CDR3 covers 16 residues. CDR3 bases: TGTGCCACCAGCAGAGATGGCGGGGCGAACACCGGGGAGCTGTTTTTT. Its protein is CATSRDGGANTGELFF.

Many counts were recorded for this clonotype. CDR3 nucleotide sequence: TGTGCCAGCAGCTTAGAGGGGGCAGTGTACGAGCAGTACGTC. Translation gives CASSLEGAVYEQYV. The J gene is TRBJ2-7, the V gene TRBV7-2; 7 bases align to TRBD1. This CDR3 region has 14 residues. V gave up 1 base and J gave up 4 bases; unmatched junction bases: 4. CDR1 and CDR2 (germline): SGHTA, FQGNSA.

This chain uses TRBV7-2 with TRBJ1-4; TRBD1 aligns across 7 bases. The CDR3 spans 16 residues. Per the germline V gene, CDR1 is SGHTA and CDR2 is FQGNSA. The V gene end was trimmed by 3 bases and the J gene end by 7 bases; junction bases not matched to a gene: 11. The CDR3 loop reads CASSLQGGGMVEKLFF. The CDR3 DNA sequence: TGTGCCAGCAGCTTGCAAGGGGGCGGGATGGTTGAAAAACTGTTTTTT. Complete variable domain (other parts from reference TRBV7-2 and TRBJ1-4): GAGVSQSPSNKVTEKGKDVELRCDPISGHTALYWYRQSLGQGLEFLIYFQGNSAPDKSGLPSDRFSAERTGGSVSTLTIQRTQQEDSAVYLCASSLQGGGMVEKLFFGSGTQLSVL.

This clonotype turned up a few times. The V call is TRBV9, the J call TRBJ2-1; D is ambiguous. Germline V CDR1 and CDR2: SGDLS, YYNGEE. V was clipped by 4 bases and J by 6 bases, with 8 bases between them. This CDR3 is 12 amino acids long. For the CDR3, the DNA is TGTGCCAGCAGCCCCCAAATCAATGAGCAGTTCTTC. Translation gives CASSPQINEQFF.

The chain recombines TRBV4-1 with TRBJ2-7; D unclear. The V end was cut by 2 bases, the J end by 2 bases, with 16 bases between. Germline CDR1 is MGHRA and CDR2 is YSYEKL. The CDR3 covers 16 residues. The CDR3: CASSQSPVQGTYEQYF. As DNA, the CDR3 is TGCGCCAGCAGCCAATCCCCGGTGCAAGGGACCTACGAGCAGTACTTC.

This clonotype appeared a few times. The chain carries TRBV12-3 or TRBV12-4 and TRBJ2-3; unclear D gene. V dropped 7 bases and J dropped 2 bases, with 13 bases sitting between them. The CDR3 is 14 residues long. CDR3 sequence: CASTETQPTDTQYF. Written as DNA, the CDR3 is TGTGCCAGCACCGAGACCCAACCCACAGATACGCAGTATTTT.

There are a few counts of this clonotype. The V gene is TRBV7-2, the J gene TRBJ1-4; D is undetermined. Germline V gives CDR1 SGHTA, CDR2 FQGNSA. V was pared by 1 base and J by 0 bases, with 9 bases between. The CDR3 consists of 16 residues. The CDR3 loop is CASSLVTPATNEKLFF. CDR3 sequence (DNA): TGTGCCAGCAGCTTAGTTACACCTGCAACTAATGAAAAACTGTTTTTT.